The sequence of this T cell receptor beta chain was determined in a study of PD-1 blockade in classical Hodgkin lymphoma. Study outcomes and limitations: Compared with healthy donors, newly diagnosed patients reportedly showed lower baseline TCR diversity. Nothing has yet pinned down what causes the repertoire differences, possibly disease activity or prior therapy.

From germline, CDR1 is SGHNT and CDR2 YYREEE (reference sequence). The CDR3 has 15 residues. Trimming removed 4 bases at V and 2 bases at J, with 15 bases between. Profiling relied on immunoSEQ multiplex PCR, and the TCRdb table lists in-frame clones only, not all of them. The profile shows fewer than 25,000 clones, roughly 89% of them singletons. Time point here: newly diagnosed, previously untreated cHL patient sample. The CD4+ T cells used were purified from thawed PBMCs through magnetic negative selection. Comparator PBMCs were from newly diagnosed, untreated classical Hodgkin lymphoma. Note on this clone: Its cognate antigen is unknown.

Sequencing used CD4+ T cells from blood. This TCR was recovered from a human donor with classical Hodgkin lymphoma. The chain joins TRBV5-4 to TRBJ2-5, with D tentatively TRBD1 (7 bases). This chain's CDR3 is CASSRPGGIQETQYF. The DNA of the CDR3 is TGTGCCAGCAGCCGACCAGGGGGGATTCAAGAGACCCAGTACTTC.